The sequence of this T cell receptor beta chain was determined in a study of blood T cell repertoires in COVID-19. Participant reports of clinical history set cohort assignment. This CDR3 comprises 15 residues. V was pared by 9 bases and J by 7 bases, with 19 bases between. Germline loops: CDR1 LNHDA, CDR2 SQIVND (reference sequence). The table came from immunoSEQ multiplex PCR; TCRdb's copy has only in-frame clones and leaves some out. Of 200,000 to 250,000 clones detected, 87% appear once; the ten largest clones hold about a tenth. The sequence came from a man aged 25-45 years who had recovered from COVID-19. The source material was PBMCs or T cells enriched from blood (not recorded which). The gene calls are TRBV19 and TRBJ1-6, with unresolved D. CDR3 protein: CASNPQRGVNSPLHF. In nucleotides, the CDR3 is TGTGCCAGCAACCCTCAGCGGGGTGTCAATTCACCCCTCCACTTT.